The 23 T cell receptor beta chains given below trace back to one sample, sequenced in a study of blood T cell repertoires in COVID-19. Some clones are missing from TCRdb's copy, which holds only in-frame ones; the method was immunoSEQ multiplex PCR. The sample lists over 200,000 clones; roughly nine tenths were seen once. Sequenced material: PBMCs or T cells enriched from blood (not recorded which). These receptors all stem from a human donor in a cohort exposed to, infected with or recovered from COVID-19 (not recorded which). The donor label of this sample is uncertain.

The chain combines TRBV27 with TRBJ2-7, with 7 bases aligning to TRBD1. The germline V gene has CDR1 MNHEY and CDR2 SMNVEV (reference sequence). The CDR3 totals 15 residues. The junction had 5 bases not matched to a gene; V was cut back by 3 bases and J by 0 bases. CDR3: CASSFGQVSSYEQYF. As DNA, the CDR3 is TGTGCCAGCAGTTTTGGACAGGTGAGCTCCTACGAGCAGTACTTC.

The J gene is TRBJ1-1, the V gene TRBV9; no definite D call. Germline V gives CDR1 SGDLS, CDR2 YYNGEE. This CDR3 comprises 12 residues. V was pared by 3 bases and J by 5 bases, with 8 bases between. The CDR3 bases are TGTGCCAGCAGCGAAGTAACAACTGAAGCTTTCTTT. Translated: CASSEVTTEAFF.

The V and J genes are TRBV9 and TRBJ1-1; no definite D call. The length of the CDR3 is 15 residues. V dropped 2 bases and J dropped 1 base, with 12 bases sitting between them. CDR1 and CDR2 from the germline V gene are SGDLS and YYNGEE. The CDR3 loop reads CASSVVSNSNTEAFF. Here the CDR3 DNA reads TGTGCCAGCAGCGTGGTGAGTAACTCGAACACTGAAGCTTTCTTT.

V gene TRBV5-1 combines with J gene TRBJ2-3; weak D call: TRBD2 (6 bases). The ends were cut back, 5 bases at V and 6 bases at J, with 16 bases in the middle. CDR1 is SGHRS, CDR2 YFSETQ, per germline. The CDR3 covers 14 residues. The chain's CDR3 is CASRPRDSSDTQYF. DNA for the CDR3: TGCGCCAGCAGACCCCGGGACTCGTCGGATACGCAGTATTTT. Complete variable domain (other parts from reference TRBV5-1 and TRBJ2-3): KAGVTQTPRYLIKTRGQQVTLSCSPISGHRSVSWYQQTPGQGLQFLFEYFSETQRNKGNFPGRFSGRQFSNSRSEMNVSTLELGDSALYLCASRPRDSSDTQYFGPGTRLTVL.

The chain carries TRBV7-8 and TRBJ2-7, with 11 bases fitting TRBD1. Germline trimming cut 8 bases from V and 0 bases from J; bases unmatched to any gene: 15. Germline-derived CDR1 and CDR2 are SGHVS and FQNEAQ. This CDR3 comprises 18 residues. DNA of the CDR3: TGTGCCAGCGGACAGGGGGCCCAGAGCTACGTTCACTCCTACGAGCAGTACTTC. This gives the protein CASGQGAQSYVHSYEQYF.

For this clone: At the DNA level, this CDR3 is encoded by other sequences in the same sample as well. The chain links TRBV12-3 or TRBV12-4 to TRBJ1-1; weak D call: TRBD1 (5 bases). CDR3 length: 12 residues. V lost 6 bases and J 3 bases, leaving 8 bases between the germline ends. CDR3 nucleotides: TGTGCCAGCAGCCGGGGGGACACTGAAGCTTTCTTT. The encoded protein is CASSRGDTEAFF.

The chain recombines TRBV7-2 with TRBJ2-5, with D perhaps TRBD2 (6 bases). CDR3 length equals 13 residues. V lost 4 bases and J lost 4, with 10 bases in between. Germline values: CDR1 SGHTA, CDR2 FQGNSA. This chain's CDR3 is CASSWQGGETQYF. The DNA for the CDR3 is TGTGCCAGCAGCTGGCAGGGAGGAGAGACCCAGTACTTC.

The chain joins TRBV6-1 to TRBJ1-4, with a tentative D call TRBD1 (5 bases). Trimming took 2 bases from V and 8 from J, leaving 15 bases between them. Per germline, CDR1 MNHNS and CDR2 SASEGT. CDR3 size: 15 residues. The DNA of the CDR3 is TGTGCCAGCAGTGAATCCCCAGGGATGAGCGAAAAACTGTTTTTT. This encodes CASSESPGMSEKLFF.

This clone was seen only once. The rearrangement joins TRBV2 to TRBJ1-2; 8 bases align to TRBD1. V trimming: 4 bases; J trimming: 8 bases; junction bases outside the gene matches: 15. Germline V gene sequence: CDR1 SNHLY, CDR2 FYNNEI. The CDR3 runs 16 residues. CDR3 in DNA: TGTGCCAGCAGTGCAACCGCCCAGGGACAGGTGGGGGGCTACACCTTC. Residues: CASSATAQGQVGGYTF.

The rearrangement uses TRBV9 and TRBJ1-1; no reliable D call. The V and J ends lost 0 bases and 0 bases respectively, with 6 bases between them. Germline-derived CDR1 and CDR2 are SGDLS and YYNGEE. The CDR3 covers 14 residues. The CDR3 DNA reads TGTGCCAGCAGCGTAGGCAACATGAACACTGAAGCTTTCTTT. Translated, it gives CASSVGNMNTEAFF.

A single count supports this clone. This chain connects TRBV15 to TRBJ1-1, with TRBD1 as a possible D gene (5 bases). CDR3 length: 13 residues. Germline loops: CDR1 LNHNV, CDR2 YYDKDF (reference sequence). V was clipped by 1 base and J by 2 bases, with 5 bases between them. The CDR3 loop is CATSRGGNTEAFF. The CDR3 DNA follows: TGTGCCACCAGCAGAGGGGGCAACACTGAAGCTTTCTTT.

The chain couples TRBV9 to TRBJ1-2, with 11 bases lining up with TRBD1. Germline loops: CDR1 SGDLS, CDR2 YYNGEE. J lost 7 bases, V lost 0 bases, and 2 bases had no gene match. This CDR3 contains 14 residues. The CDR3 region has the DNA TGTGCCAGCAGCGTAGGGGACAGGGGGGGTGGCTACACCTTC. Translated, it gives CASSVGDRGGGYTF.

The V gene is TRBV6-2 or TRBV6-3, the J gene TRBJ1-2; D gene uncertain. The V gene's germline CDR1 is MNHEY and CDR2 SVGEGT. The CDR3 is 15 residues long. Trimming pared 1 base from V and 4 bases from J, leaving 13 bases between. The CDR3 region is CASSYLAPRGYGYTF. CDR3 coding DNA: TGTGCCAGCAGTTACTTAGCCCCCCGAGGCTATGGCTACACCTTC.

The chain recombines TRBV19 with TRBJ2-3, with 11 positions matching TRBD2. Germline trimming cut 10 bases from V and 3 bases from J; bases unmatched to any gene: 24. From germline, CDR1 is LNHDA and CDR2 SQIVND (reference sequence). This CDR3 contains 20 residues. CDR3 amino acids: CATQAGSSGGPASWTDTQYF. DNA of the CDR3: TGTGCCACTCAGGCCGGGTCTAGCGGGGGGCCGGCTTCTTGGACAGATACGCAGTATTTT.

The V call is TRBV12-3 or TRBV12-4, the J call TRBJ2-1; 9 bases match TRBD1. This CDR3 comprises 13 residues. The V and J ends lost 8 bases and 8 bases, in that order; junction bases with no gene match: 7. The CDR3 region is CASGDRALDEQFF. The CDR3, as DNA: TGTGCCAGCGGGGACAGGGCTTTGGATGAGCAGTTCTTC.

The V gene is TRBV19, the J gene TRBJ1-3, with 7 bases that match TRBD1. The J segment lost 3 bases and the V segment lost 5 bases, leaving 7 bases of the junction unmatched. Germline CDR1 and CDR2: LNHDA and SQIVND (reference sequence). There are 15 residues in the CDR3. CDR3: CASSPGTAFGNTIYF. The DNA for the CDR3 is TGTGCCAGTAGTCCCGGGACAGCCTTTGGAAACACCATATATTTT.

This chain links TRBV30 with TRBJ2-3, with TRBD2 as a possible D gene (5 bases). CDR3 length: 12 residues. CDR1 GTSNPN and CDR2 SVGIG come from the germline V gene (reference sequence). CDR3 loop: CALGPSTDTQYF. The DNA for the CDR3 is TGTGCACTAGGGCCGTCCACAGATACGCAGTATTTT.

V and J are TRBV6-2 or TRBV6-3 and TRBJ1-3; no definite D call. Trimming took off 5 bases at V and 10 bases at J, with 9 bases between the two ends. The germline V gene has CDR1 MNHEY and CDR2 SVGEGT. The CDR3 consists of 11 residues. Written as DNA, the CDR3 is TGTGCCAGCAGTCGGGAAACAACCATATATTTT. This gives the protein CASSRETTIYF.

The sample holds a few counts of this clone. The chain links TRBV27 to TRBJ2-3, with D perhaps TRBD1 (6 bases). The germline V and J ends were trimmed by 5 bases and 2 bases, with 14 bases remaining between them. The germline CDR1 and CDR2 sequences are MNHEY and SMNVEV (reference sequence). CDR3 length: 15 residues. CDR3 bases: TGTGCCAGCAGTGCCCTGACAGGAGTCACAGATACGCAGTATTTT. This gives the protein CASSALTGVTDTQYF.

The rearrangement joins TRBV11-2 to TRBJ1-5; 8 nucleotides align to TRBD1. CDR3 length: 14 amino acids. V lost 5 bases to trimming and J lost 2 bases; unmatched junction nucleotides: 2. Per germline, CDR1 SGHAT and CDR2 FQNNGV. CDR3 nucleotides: TGTGCCAGCAGCCTGGACAGGGGCAATCAGCCCCAGCATTTT. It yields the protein CASSLDRGNQPQHF.

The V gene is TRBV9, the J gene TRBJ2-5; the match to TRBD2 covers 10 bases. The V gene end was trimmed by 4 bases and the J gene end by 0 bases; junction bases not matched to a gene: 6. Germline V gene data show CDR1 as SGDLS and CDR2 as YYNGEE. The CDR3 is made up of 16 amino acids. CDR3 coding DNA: TGTGCCAGCAGCCCTCAAGCGGGGGGGTACCAAGAGACCCAGTACTTC. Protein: CASSPQAGGYQETQYF.

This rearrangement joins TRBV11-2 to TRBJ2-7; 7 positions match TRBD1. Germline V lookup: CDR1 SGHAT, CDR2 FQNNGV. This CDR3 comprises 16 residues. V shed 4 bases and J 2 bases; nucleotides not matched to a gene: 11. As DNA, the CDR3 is TGTGCCAGCAGCTCGCTCCGGGACAGTAAAGCCTACGAGCAGTACTTC. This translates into CASSSLRDSKAYEQYF.

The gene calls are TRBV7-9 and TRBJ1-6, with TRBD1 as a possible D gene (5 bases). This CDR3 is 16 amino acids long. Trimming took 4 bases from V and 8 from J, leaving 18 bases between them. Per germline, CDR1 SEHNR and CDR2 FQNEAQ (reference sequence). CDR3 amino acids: CASSSQRGGYDSPLHF. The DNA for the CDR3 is TGTGCCAGCAGCTCTCAGCGGGGCGGGTATGATTCACCCCTCCACTTT.